The count of the clone carrying this T cell receptor (beta chain) is one. Original methodology: Scientists estimated how many nucleated cells there were by amplifying reference gene primers. Libraries were prepared by immunoSEQ multiplex PCR; TCRdb keeps only in-frame clonotypes and omits some of them. The V and J calls and clone size come from that table; D and trimming were worked out from the DNA. The sample lists a few hundred thousand clones, around three quarters seen once, with 2.5% to 4% in the top ten. The ends lost 1 base at V and 6 bases at J; junction bases unmatched: 9. CDR1 LGHNA and CDR2 YNFKEQ come from the germline V gene. This CDR3 region has 16 residues. This sample is drawn from a study of blood T cell repertoires in COVID-19. As for the study in general: Specimens from acute and convalescent COVID-19 originated in the United States, Italy and Spain. T cells, B-cell-depleted T cells, or PBMCs supplied cDNA or gDNA.

Sequenced material: peripheral blood. This TCR came from a woman of 80 years or more with acute or convalescent COVID-19. The chain is built from TRBV4-2 and TRBJ2-4, with 7 bases that match TRBD1. DNA for the CDR3: TGTGCCAGCAGCCAAGTGGGACAAGGGGACAGAAACATTCAGTACTTC. This encodes CASSQVGQGDRNIQYF.